The 18 T cell receptor beta chains reported below all come from one sample, sequenced in a study of blood T cell repertoires in COVID-19. Sequencing was performed with immunoSEQ multiplex PCR; in TCRdb, only in-frame clones are kept and a portion is missing. The sample has roughly 56,000 clones; roughly nine tenths are singletons. Material for sequencing was peripheral blood. These receptors originate from a woman aged 55-70 years with COVID-19, enrolled during active disease.

The rearrangement links TRBV18 to TRBJ1-4; 8 positions agree with TRBD1. Germline CDR1 reads KGHSH; CDR2 reads LQKENI. The CDR3 contains 13 residues. V lost 8 bases, J lost 6 bases, and 5 bases stayed unmatched. The CDR3 sequence is CASRQGIDEKLFF. DNA for the CDR3: TGTGCCAGCCGACAGGGGATAGATGAAAAACTGTTTTTT. The whole variable domain, remainder taken from reference TRBV18 and TRBJ1-4, is NAGVMQNPRHLVRRRGQEARLRCSPMKGHSHVYWYRQLPEEGLKFMVYLQKENIIDESGMPKERFSAEFPKEGPSILRIQQVVRGDSAAYFCASRQGIDEKLFFGSGTQLSVL.

The chain has TRBV6-5 and TRBJ2-1; D is perhaps TRBD2 (5 bases). V lost 4 bases and J 7 bases, leaving 11 bases between the germline ends. CDR1 and CDR2 from the germline V gene are MNHEY and SVGAGI. This CDR3 has 13 residues. The DNA of the CDR3 is TGTGCCAGCAGTTTAGCGATTTGGAATGAGCAGTTCTTC. This translates into CASSLAIWNEQFF.

The genes are TRBV30 and TRBJ2-7; TRBD2 might be the D (7 bases). There are 12 residues in the CDR3. In germline, CDR1 is GTSNPN, CDR2 SVGIG (reference sequence). The V end lost 1 base, the J end lost 5 bases, and 9 bases lay between the germline ends. The CDR3 sequence is CAWSEGGDEQYF. The CDR3 nucleotides are TGTGCCTGGAGTGAGGGGGGGGACGAGCAGTACTTC.

This clone came up many times. The chain carries TRBV4-3 and TRBJ2-7; D ambiguous. This CDR3 spans 15 amino acids. The V end was cut by 0 bases, the J end by 1 base, with 10 bases between. Per the germline V gene, CDR1 is LGHNA and CDR2 is YSLEER. In nucleotides, the CDR3 is TGCGCCAGCAGCCAAGAAGGATACAGTTCCTACGAGCAGTACTTC. This translates into CASSQEGYSSYEQYF.

The rearrangement joins TRBV27 to TRBJ1-1; 8 bases agree with TRBD1. The germline V gene encodes CDR1 MNHEY and CDR2 SMNVEV (reference sequence). The V and J ends lost 6 bases and 0 bases, in that order; junction bases with no gene match: 9. The CDR3 has 16 residues. CDR3 in DNA: TGTGCCAGCAGGGACAGGGTGTCGGGATTGAACACTGAAGCTTTCTTT. Residues: CASRDRVSGLNTEAFF.

V usage is TRBV5-1 and J usage is TRBJ2-5, with 11 bases lining up with TRBD2. V lost 7 bases, J lost 4 bases, and 15 bases stayed unmatched. The V gene's germline CDR1 is SGHRS and CDR2 YFSETQ. The CDR3 contains 17 residues. The CDR3 DNA sequence: TGCGCCAGCGGAACCGGGACTAGCGGTTTGGAGGTAGAGACCCAGTACTTC. Translation: CASGTGTSGLEVETQYF.

This clone has more than one count but fewer than ten. The rearrangement links TRBV7-8 to TRBJ2-3; no clear D. CDR1 is SGHVS, CDR2 FQNEAQ, per germline. The CDR3 runs 17 residues. V shed 0 bases and J shed 0 bases, with 13 bases lying between them. CDR3 loop: CASSLAPDNPSTDTQYF. CDR3 coding DNA: TGTGCCAGCAGCTTAGCCCCCGACAACCCAAGCACAGATACGCAGTATTTT.

The chain links TRBV6-5 to TRBJ1-1, with D perhaps TRBD1 (6 bases). Germline lookup yields CDR1 MNHEY and CDR2 SVGAGI. The CDR3 has 15 amino acids. V was trimmed by 2 bases and J by 6 bases, leaving 16 bases between them. CDR3 bases: TGTGCCAGCAGTTACGCGGCGTGGGGGGGCTCTGAAGCTTTCTTT. It yields the protein CASSYAAWGGSEAFF.

The V and J genes are TRBV6-2 or TRBV6-3 and TRBJ2-7, with D hard to call. The CDR3 runs to 14 residues. V lost 5 bases and J lost 2, with 13 bases in between. Per the germline V gene, CDR1 is MNHEY and CDR2 is SVGEGT. The CDR3 protein is CASSGLVDTYEQYF. The CDR3 DNA is TGTGCCAGCAGTGGGCTGGTTGACACCTACGAGCAGTACTTC.

The rearrangement uses TRBV11-3 and TRBJ2-7, with 9 bases fitting TRBD1. This CDR3 has 14 amino acids. The germline gives CDR1 SGHNT, CDR2 YENEEA. J lost 6 bases, V lost 3 bases, and 6 bases had no gene match. For the CDR3, the DNA is TGTGCCAGCAGCTTCGGACAGGGGAACTTCGAGCAGTACTTC. The encoded protein is CASSFGQGNFEQYF.

The genes are TRBV11-3 and TRBJ2-7, with TRBD1 matching over 9 bases. This CDR3 region has 14 residues. The V segment lost 3 bases and the J segment 6 bases; nucleotides outside the gene matches: 6. From germline, CDR1 is SGHNT and CDR2 YENEEA. The CDR3 DNA reads as TGTGCCAGCAGCTTTAAGGGACAGGGAGGCGAGCAGTACTTC. Residues: CASSFKGQGGEQYF.

The V gene is TRBV18, the J gene TRBJ2-1; D may be TRBD1 (6 bases). This CDR3 has 15 residues. The germline V gene encodes CDR1 KGHSH and CDR2 LQKENI. Between the trimmed V and J ends, which lost 5 bases and 2 bases, there was a span of 13 bases. CDR3 in DNA: TGTGCCAGCTCATTAGGCAGGGGAACCTACAATGAGCAGTTCTTC. This codes for CASSLGRGTYNEQFF.

The rearrangement joins TRBV12-5 to TRBJ2-1; D is uncertain. The V and J ends lost 3 bases and 2 bases respectively, with 8 bases between them. Per the germline V gene, CDR1 is LGHNT and CDR2 is FRNRAP. The CDR3 spans 14 residues. CDR3 bases: TGTGCTAGTGGTTTTGGCGAGGCCTACAATGAGCAGTTCTTC. Translated, it gives CASGFGEAYNEQFF.

This rearrangement joins TRBV2 to TRBJ1-1; 7 bases agree with TRBD1. There are 13 residues in the CDR3. The V gene's germline CDR1 is SNHLY and CDR2 FYNNEI. J gave up 2 bases and V 10 bases, and 7 bases lay outside the gene matches. The CDR3 is CAILRQGNTEAFF. DNA of the CDR3: TGTGCCATCTTAAGACAGGGCAACACTGAAGCTTTCTTT.

This rearrangement joins TRBV6-2 or TRBV6-3 to TRBJ2-3, with 16 positions matching TRBD2. CDR1 is MNHEY and CDR2 is SVGEGT in the germline V gene. The CDR3 is 17 residues long. V shed 5 bases, J shed 4 bases, and the junction held 6 bases outside the gene matches. The CDR3 bases are TGTGCCAGCAGTCTTGGGACTAGCGGGGGGGTTCCAGATACGCAGTATTTT. This codes for CASSLGTSGGVPDTQYF.

The chain links TRBV10-1 to TRBJ2-1, with D unresolved. Germline values: CDR1 WNHNN, CDR2 SYGVQD (reference sequence). V was pared by 6 bases and J by 4 bases, with 10 bases between. This CDR3 contains 13 residues. The CDR3 DNA sequence: TGCGCCAGCAGCGCAGACGGGTACAATGAGCAGTTCTTC. Amino acid sequence: CASSADGYNEQFF.

This clone was seen more than once but under ten times. The chain uses TRBV11-3 and TRBJ2-3, with 10 bases matching TRBD2. The CDR3 consists of 15 residues. V lost 5 bases to trimming and J lost 3 bases; unmatched junction nucleotides: 5. Germline-derived CDR1 and CDR2 are SGHNT and YENEEA. The CDR3, as DNA: TGTGCCAGCAGCCCCGGACTAGCGGATACAGATACGCAGTATTTT. This gives the protein CASSPGLADTDTQYF.

The rearrangement joins TRBV4-1 to TRBJ2-1; weak D call: TRBD1 (6 bases). Germline CDR1 and CDR2: MGHRA and YSYEKL. Trimming left V 2 bases short and J 8 bases short, with 10 bases between. The CDR3 is made up of 13 amino acids. Here the CDR3 DNA reads TGCGCCAGCAGCCAAACAGGGTTGGATGAGCAGTTCTTC. It codes for CASSQTGLDEQFF.